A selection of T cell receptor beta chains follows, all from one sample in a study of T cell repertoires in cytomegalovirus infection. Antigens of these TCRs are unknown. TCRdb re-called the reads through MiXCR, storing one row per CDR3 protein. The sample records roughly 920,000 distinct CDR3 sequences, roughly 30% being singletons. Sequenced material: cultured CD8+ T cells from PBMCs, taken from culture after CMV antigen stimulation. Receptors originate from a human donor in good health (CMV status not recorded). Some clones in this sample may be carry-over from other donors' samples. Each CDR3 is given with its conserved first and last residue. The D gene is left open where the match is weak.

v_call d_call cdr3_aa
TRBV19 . CASGGRQPQHF
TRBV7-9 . CASSSALAGSTDTQYF
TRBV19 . CASSITKYLNEQFF
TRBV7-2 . CASSPPNRQETQYF
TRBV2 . CASQGWANYGYTF
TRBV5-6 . CASSLTGQFYGYTF
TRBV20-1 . CSASKLDAVNQPQHF
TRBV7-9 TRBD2 CASSHTSGGDYNEQFF
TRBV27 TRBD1 CASSADRDGASTGNTIYF
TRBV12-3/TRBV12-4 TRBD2 CASSYVAGGINEQFF
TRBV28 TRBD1 CASTVDRMDADTQYF
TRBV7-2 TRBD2 CASSLRTSGPSGELFF
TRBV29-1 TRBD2 CSAIAGGTYNGQFF
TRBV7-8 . CASSNGTYNEQFF
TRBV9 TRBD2 CASSVSTRLAVTGELFF
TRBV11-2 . CASSLNPGLLTDTQYF
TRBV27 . CASSLFGGGLNTEAFF
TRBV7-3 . CASSLMGGGVTDTQYF
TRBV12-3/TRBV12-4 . CASSLDFAESTNEKLFF
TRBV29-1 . CSVEDRDEKLFF
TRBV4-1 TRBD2 CASSQDLLPGTSGVRPSTDTQYF
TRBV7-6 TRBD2 CASSLVTSGGHDEQFF
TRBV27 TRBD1 CASSSPRDSLNTIYF
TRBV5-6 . CASSSFLRGKNIQYF
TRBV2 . CASSEVGDLIQKNIQYF
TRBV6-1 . CASRGTEKGGYGYTF
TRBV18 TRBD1 CASSPMGQGDEQYF
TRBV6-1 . CASNLLAFAEEQYF
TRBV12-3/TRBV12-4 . CASSLFGGESEQYF
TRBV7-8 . CASSFQGNTDTQYF
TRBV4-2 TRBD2 CASSQDGGAGETQYF
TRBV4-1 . CASSQVAVGTDTQYF
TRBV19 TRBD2 CASSFTRLAGFPNTGELFF
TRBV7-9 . CASSTSGVGNIQYF
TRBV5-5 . CASSLDKTYNSPLHF